This TCR beta chain was captured in a study of spatial heterogeneity in lung cancer. Turning to the study itself: A unique TCR and UMI combination showed up more than ten times in raw reads, on average. Overall study results and limits: Ubiquitous expanded tumor TCRs appeared in blood more at resection than follow-up.

A unique molecular identifier was carried by every single TCR cDNA molecule. TCRdb independently ran MiXCR on the 5' RACE reads; one entry per CDR3 protein. The top ten clones hold 6.8% of a sample with roughly 80,000 distinct CDR3 sequences, about 8% of them seen once. The germline V and J ends were trimmed by 6 bases and 3 bases, with 16 bases remaining between them. The CDR3 runs to 14 residues. CDR1 SGHTS and CDR2 YDEGEE come from the germline V gene. In the case of this clonotype: Its antigen is unidentified.

The time point: sample taken at primary tumor resection. Unsorted tumor, nontumor lung tissue or cryopreserved PBMC supplied the whole RNA. The source of this sequence is a male donor with early-stage non-small cell lung cancer. The sample was PBMCs, taken at surgery. The genes are TRBV5-8 and TRBJ2-7; no definite D call. CDR3 protein: CASTLSISFYEQYF. CDR3 DNA: TGTGCCAGCACCCTAAGCATTAGTTTCTACGAGCAGTACTTC.